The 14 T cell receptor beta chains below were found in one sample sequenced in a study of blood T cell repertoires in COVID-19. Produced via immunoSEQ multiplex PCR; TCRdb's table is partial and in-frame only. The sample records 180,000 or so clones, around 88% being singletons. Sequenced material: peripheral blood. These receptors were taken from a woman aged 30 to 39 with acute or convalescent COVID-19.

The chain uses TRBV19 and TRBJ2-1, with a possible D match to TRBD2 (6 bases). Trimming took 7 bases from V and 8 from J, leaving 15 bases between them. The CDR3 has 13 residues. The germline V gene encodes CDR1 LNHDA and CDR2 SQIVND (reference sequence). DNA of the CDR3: TGTGCCAGTACGAGGCGGGGCCGGGATGAGCAGTTCTTC. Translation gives CASTRRGRDEQFF.

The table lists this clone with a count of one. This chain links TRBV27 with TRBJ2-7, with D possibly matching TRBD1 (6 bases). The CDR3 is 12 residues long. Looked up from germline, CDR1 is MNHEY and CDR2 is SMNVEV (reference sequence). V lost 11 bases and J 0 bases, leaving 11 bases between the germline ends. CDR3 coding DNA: TGTGCCGGAAGACAGGTCTCCTACGAGCAGTACTTC. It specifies CAGRQVSYEQYF.

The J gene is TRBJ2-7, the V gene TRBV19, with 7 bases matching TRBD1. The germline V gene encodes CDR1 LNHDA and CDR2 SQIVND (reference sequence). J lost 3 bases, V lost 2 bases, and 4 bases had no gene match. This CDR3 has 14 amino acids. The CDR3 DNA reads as TGTGCCAGTAGTATAAGACAGGGAAACTACGAGCAGTACTTC. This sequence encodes CASSIRQGNYEQYF.

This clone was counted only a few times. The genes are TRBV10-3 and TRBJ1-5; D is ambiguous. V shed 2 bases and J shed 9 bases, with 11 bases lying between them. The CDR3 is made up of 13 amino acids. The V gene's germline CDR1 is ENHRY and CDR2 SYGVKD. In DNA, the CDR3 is TGTGCCATCAGTGAGCCTCCCGAGGGGCCCCAGCATTTT. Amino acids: CAISEPPEGPQHF.

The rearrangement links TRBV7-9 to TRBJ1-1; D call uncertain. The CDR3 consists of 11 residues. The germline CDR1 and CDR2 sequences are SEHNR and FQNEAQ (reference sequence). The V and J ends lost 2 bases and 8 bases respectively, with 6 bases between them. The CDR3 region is CASSLLEEAFF. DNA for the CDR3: TGTGCCAGCAGCTTACTCGAGGAAGCTTTCTTT.

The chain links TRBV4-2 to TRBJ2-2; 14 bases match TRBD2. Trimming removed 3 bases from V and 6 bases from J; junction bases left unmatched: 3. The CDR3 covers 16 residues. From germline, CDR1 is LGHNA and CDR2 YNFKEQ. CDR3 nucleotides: TGTGCCAGCAGCCAGGGACTAGCGGGAGAGGCCGGGGAGCTGTTTTTT. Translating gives CASSQGLAGEAGELFF.

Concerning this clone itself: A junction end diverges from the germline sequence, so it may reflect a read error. The CDR3 here is CAISERSGTEAFF. CDR3 nucleotide sequence: TGTGCCATCAGTGAGCGTTCAGGGACTGAGGCTTTCTTT. The rearrangement uses TRBV10-3 and TRBJ1-1, with D possibly being TRBD1 (5 bases). The CDR3 is made up of 13 amino acids. Germline V lookup: CDR1 ENHRY, CDR2 SYGVKD.

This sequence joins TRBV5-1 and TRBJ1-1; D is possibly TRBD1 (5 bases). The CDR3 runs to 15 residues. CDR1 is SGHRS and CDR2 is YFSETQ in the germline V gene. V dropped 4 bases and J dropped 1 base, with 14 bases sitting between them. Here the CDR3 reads CASSRLGPENTEAFF. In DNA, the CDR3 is TGCGCCAGCAGCCGCCTGGGGCCGGAGAACACTGAAGCTTTCTTT.

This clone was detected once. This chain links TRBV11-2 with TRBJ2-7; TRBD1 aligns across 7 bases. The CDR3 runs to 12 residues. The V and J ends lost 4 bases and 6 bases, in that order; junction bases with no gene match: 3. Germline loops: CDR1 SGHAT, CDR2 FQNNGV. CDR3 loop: CASSWDRGEQYF. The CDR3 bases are TGTGCCAGCAGCTGGGACAGAGGCGAGCAGTACTTC.

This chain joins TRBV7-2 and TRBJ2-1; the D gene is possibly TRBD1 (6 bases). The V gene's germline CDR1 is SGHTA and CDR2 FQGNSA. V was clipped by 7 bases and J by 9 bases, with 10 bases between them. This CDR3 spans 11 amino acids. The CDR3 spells CASKGTSEQFF. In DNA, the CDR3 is TGTGCCAGCAAAGGGACATCTGAGCAGTTCTTC. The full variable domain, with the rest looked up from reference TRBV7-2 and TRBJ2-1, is GAGVSQSPSNKVTEKGKDVELRCDPISGHTALYWYRQSLGQGLEFLIYFQGNSAPDKSGLPSDRFSAERTGGSVSTLTIQRTQQEDSAVYLCASKGTSEQFFGPGTRLTVL.

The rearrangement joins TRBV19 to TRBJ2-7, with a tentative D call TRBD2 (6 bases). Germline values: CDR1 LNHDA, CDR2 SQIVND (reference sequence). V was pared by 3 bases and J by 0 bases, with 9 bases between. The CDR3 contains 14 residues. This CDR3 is CASSMVGSSYEQYF. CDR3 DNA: TGTGCCAGTAGTATGGTCGGGAGCTCCTACGAGCAGTACTTC.

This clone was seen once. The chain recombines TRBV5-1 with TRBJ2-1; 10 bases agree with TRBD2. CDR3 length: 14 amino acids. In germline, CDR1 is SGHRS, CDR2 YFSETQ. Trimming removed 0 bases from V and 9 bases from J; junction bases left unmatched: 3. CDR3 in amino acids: CASSLGLAGVEQFF. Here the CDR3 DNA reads TGCGCCAGCAGCTTGGGTCTAGCGGGAGTTGAGCAGTTCTTC.

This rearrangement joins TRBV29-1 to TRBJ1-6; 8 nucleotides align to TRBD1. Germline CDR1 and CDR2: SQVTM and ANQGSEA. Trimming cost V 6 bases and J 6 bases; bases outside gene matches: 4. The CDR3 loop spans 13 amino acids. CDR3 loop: CSVQTGVNSPLHF. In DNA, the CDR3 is TGCAGCGTCCAGACAGGGGTTAATTCACCCCTCCACTTT.

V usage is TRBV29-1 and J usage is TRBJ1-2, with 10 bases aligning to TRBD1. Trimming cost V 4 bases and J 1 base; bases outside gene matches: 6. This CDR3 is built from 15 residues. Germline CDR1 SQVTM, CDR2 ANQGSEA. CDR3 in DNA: TGCAGCGTTGTACAAGGGACAGGGGATAACTATGGCTACACCTTC. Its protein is CSVVQGTGDNYGYTF.